This TCR beta chain was captured by sequencing in a study of T cell repertoires in cytomegalovirus infection. Overall study context: Public TCR beta signatures provided an indication of both CMV infection and a matching HLA type. Overall study results and limits: The ex vivo response was dominated by HLA-C-restricted CMV-specific TCR beta clonotypes. CMV carriers with the relevant HLA were identified by cumulative public TCR beta family frequency.

The table lists this clonotype with many counts. Antigen unknown. This CDR3 is 13 amino acids long. The germline CDR1 and CDR2 sequences are LNHDA and SQIVND (reference sequence). Trimming at V came to 6 bases and at J to 3 bases, leaving 1 base not matched to a gene. TCRdb re-derived calls from the reads in MiXCR, one entry per CDR3 protein. The sample has approximately 140,000 distinct CDR3 sequences, under 8.5% seen once. The chain carries TRBV19 and TRBJ2-7, with 11 bases identical to TRBD2. This sequence was found in a human donor in good health (CMV status not recorded). Some clones in this sample may be carry-over from other donors' samples. What was sequenced was PBMCs. CDR3 bases: TGTGCCAGTAGCGGGACTAGCGGCTACGAGCAGTACTTC. Its translation is CASSGTSGYEQYF.